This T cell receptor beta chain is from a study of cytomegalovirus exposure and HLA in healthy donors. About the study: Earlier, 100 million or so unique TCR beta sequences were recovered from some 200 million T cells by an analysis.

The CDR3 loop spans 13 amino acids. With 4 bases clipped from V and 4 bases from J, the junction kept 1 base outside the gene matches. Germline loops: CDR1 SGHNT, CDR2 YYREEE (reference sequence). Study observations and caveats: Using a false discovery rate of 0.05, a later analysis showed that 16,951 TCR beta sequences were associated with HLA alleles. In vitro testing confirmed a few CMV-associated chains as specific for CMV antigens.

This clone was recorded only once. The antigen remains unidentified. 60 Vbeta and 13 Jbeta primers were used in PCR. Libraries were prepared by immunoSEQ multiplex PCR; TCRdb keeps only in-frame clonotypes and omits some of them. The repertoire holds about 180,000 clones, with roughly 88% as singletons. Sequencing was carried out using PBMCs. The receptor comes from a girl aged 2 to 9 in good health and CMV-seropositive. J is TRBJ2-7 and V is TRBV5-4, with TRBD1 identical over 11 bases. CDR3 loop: CASSGTGGYEQYF. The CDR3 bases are TGTGCCAGCAGCGGGACAGGGGGATACGAGCAGTACTTC.